This T cell receptor (beta chain) originates from a study of vaccination and CD4 T cells after COVID-19. The Oncomine TCR Beta short-read assay was applied to DNA of cultured CD4+ T cells. Researchers extracted genomic DNA from CD4+ T cells that had been cultured. TCRdb reanalysed the PCR reads using MiXCR and keeps one entry per CDR3 protein. The profile shows roughly 15,000 distinct CDR3 sequences, 53% of them singletons. This clonotype was detected only a few times. Its antigen is undetermined. J lost 0 bases, V lost 5 bases, and 6 bases had no gene match. This CDR3 comprises 18 residues. Germline values: CDR1 SGHTA, CDR2 FQGNSA. Treatment denoted: roughly 11-day PBMC culture with coronavirus spike peptide pools or control peptides (ViraFEST assay). PBMCs were cultured at over 1.5 million per well with approximately 9.9 IU/ml IL-2 and approximately 9.8 ug/ml peptide pools. Researchers grew the cells for about 11 days and then pulled out CD4+ T cells by negative selection.

The sample was CD4+ T cells from blood, cultured in vitro. The sequence derives from a human donor who had recovered from COVID-19. V gene TRBV7-2 combines with J gene TRBJ2-3, with 15 bases aligning to TRBD2. CDR3 sequence reads: CASSLWTSGRASTDTQYF. The CDR3 DNA reads TGTGCCAGCAGCCTATGGACTAGCGGGAGGGCTAGCACAGATACGCAGTATTTT.